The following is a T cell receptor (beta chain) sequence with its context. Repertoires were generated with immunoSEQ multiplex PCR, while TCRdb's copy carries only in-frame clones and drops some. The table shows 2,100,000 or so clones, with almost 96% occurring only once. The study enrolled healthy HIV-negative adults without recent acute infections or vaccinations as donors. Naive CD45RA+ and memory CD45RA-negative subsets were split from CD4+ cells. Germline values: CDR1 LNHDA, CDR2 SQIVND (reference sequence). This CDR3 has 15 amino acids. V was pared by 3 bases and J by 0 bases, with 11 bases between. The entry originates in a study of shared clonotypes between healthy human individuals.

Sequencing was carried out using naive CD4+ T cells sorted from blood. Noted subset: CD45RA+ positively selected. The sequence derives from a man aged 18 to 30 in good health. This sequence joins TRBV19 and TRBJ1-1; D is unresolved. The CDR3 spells CASSIRDYLNTEAFF. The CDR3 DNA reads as TGTGCCAGTAGTATCAGAGATTACCTGAACACTGAAGCTTTCTTT.